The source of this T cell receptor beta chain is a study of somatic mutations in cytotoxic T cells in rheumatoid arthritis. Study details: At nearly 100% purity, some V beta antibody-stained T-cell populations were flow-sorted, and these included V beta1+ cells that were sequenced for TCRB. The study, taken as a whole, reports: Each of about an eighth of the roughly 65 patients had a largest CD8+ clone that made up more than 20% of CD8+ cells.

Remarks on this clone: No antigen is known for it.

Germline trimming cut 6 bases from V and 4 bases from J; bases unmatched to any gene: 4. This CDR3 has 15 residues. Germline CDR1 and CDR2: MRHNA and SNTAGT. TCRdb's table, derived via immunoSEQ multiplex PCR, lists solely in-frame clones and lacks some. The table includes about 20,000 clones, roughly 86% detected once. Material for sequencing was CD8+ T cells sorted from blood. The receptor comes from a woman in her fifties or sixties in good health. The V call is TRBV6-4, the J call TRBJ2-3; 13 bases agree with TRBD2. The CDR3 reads CASRPTSGGADTQYF. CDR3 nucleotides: TGTGCCAGCAGACCTACTAGCGGGGGGGCAGATACGCAGTATTTT.